The 23 T cell receptor beta chains below were found in one sample sequenced in a study of T cells in Graves' hyperthyroidism and ophthalmopathy. Amplification yielded TCR beta CDR3 regions, with RNA transcripts as the source. HTBI primers were employed in a first-round RT-PCR of the TCR CDR3. TCRdb fed the multiplex PCR reads into MiXCR, producing one record per CDR3 protein. The top ten clones hold roughly 30% of a sample with approximately 690,000 distinct CDR3 sequences, more than 20% of them seen once. The specimen was blood. These receptors originate from a man under 40 with Graves' ophthalmopathy.

This clonotype was seen many times. The chain joins TRBV11-2 to TRBJ1-1, with a possible D match to TRBD1 (6 bases). Germline V gene sequence: CDR1 SGHAT, CDR2 FQNNGV. V was cut by 3 bases and J by 1 base, with 18 bases left in between. This CDR3 is built from 17 residues. The CDR3 spells CASSLGGSLGPNTEAFF. The CDR3 DNA reads TGTGCCAGCAGCTTGGGGGGCTCCCTAGGTCCGAACACTGAAGCTTTCTTT.

Note on this clonotype: This may arise from a read error, as a much more abundant clone is one base away. This rearrangement joins TRBV5-1 to TRBJ2-7, with 12 bases fitting TRBD2. In germline, CDR1 is SGHRS, CDR2 YFSETQ. J lost 5 bases, V lost 3 bases, and 9 bases had no gene match. This CDR3 contains 16 residues. The CDR3 sequence: CASSSRLAGVQNEQYF. In nucleotides, the CDR3 is TGCGCCAGCAGCTCGAGACTAGCGGGAGTGCAGAACGAGCAGTACTTC.

This clonotype was detected a few times. The chain links TRBV6-1 to TRBJ2-7; 11 nucleotides agree with TRBD2. Germline CDR1 is MNHNS and CDR2 is SASEGT. This CDR3 is built from 15 residues. V was pared by 1 base and J by 3 bases, with 2 bases of the junction left unmatched. CDR3 nucleotides: TGTGCCAGCAGTGAAGTTCTAGCGGGAGGCTACGAGCAGTACTTC. Residues: CASSEVLAGGYEQYF.

This clonotype came up a few times. This chain connects TRBV6-1 to TRBJ2-2, with 12 bases that match TRBD1. This CDR3 spans 15 amino acids. Germline trimming cut 6 bases from V and 6 bases from J; bases unmatched to any gene: 5. The germline V gene has CDR1 MNHNS and CDR2 SASEGT. The CDR3 DNA is TGTGCCAGCAGCAGGGGACAGGGGGCCTCCGGGGAGCTGTTTTTT. Encoded protein: CASSRGQGASGELFF.

The J gene is TRBJ1-1, the V gene TRBV19, with D tentatively TRBD1 (5 bases). V was clipped by 3 bases and J by 11 bases, with 13 bases between them. The CDR3 consists of 12 residues. Germline V gives CDR1 LNHDA, CDR2 SQIVND (reference sequence). Here the CDR3 DNA reads TGTGCCAGTAGTATTGCTCGCAGGGAGGCTTTCTTT. Translation gives CASSIARREAFF.

The genes are TRBV28 and TRBJ2-2; D is ambiguous. The CDR3 length is 14 residues. The germline gives CDR1 MDHEN, CDR2 SYDVKM. The V and J ends lost 3 bases and 2 bases respectively, with 7 bases between them. The CDR3 spells CASSLQRNTGELFF. Here the CDR3 DNA reads TGTGCCAGCAGTTTGCAGCGAAACACCGGGGAGCTGTTTTTT.

This clonotype showed up many times. CDR3 sequence: CASSPPGQGARGYTF. CDR3 DNA: TGTGCCAGCAGCCCTCCGGGACAGGGGGCGCGGGGCTACACCTTC. V and J are TRBV28 and TRBJ1-2, with TRBD1 identical over 12 bases. The germline gives CDR1 MDHEN, CDR2 SYDVKM. J gave up 8 bases and V 6 bases, and 10 bases lay outside the gene matches. This CDR3 contains 15 residues.

This chain uses TRBV24-1 with TRBJ2-3; the match to TRBD2 covers 15 bases. The V segment lost 7 bases and the J segment 1 base; nucleotides outside the gene matches: 14. Germline assignment: CDR1 KGHDR and CDR2 SFDVKD. The CDR3 length is 20 residues. CDR3 nucleotides: TGTGCCACCAGCTTCCCGGGACTAGCGGGAGGTATCAACCGCACAGATACGCAGTATTTT. Translation: CATSFPGLAGGINRTDTQYF.

The DNA of the CDR3 is TGTGCCAGCAGCGTGGGGGGGGCCATAATAGAAGAGCAGTTCTTC. Translating gives CASSVGGAIIEEQFF. V and J are TRBV9 and TRBJ2-1, with D perhaps TRBD2 (7 bases). CDR1 and CDR2 from the germline V gene are SGDLS and YYNGEE. This CDR3 is 15 amino acids long. V dropped 2 bases and J dropped 10 bases, with 19 bases sitting between them.

This clonotype has only a few counts. The chain uses TRBV20-1 and TRBJ2-1; D is unresolved. Trimming pared 3 bases from V and 4 bases from J, leaving 13 bases between. This CDR3 comprises 14 residues. Germline-derived CDR1 and CDR2 are DFQATT and SNEGSKA (reference sequence). DNA for the CDR3: TGCAGTGCTAGTACGTTAGACATGTACAATGAGCAGTTCTTC. Amino acids: CSASTLDMYNEQFF.

This clonotype was counted at least ten times. The rearrangement joins TRBV3-1 to TRBJ1-5; D call uncertain. Per germline, CDR1 LGHDT and CDR2 YNNKEL (reference sequence). The CDR3 is made up of 13 amino acids. V lost 0 bases and J lost 6, with 6 bases in between. The CDR3 reads CASSQDTIQPQHF. In DNA form, the CDR3 reads TGTGCCAGCAGCCAAGATACGATTCAGCCCCAGCATTTT.

The genes are TRBV20-1 and TRBJ2-7; perhaps TRBD1 as D (5 bases). The CDR3 runs to 14 residues. V was trimmed by 3 bases and J by 6 bases, leaving 18 bases between them. Germline V gene sequence: CDR1 DFQATT, CDR2 SNEGSKA (reference sequence). The CDR3 coding sequence is TGCAGTGCTAGTCTGACGGGCAAGGGGTCCGAGCAGTACTTC. Residues: CSASLTGKGSEQYF.

The V and J genes are TRBV3-1 and TRBJ2-1; 10 nucleotides line up with TRBD2. CDR1 and CDR2 from the germline V gene are LGHDT and YNNKEL (reference sequence). The CDR3 covers 16 residues. V was pared by 0 bases and J by 6 bases, with 5 bases of the junction left unmatched. CDR3 DNA: TGTGCCAGCAGCCAAGATCGAAGCGGGAGGGCCAATGAGCAGTTCTTC. Its protein product is CASSQDRSGRANEQFF.

A note on this clonotype: Its ends do not fully match the called genes, so a read error is possible. The DNA for the CDR3 is TGTGCCGTCAGTGAAGGTCACCACAGGAGCTCCTACGAGCAGTACTTC. Translated, it gives CAVSEGHHRSSYEQYF. This chain links TRBV10-3 with TRBJ2-7; D possibly corresponds to TRBD1 (5 bases). The CDR3 extends over 16 amino acids. Germline CDR1 ENHRY, CDR2 SYGVKD.

This clonotype was seen more than once but under ten times. V and J are TRBV5-1 and TRBJ2-2; D might be TRBD1 (5 bases). The CDR3 covers 16 residues. The V end lost 1 base, the J end lost 3 bases, and 13 bases lay between the germline ends. Germline V gene data show CDR1 as SGHRS and CDR2 as YFSETQ. CDR3 sequence (DNA): TGCGCCAGCAGCTTGTTGGGGCAGTCTGACACCGGGGAGCTGTTTTTT. Residues: CASSLLGQSDTGELFF.

In this sample, this clonotype turned up a few times. This chain links TRBV27 with TRBJ2-7; 7 bases align to TRBD2. Germline values: CDR1 MNHEY, CDR2 SMNVEV (reference sequence). The CDR3 is 14 amino acids. The junction had 4 bases not matched to a gene; V was cut back by 3 bases and J by 2 bases. DNA of the CDR3: TGTGCCAGCAGTTTCCGGACTAGGACCTACGAGCAGTACTTC. This translates into CASSFRTRTYEQYF.

The V call is TRBV7-2, the J call TRBJ2-7; D is undetermined. The V and J ends lost 0 bases and 0 bases respectively, with 12 bases between them. Germline V CDR1 and CDR2: SGHTA, FQGNSA. This CDR3 is 16 amino acids long. The DNA for the CDR3 is TGTGCCAGCAGCTTAGCGCCTACCGGGTCCTCCTACGAGCAGTACTTC. As protein: CASSLAPTGSSYEQYF.

This rearrangement joins TRBV6-1 to TRBJ2-3, with 8 bases lining up with TRBD2. The CDR3 length is 14 residues. V lost 10 bases, J lost 3 bases, and 9 bases stayed unmatched. Looked up from germline, CDR1 is MNHNS and CDR2 is SASEGT. The CDR3 nucleotides are TGTGCCACCAATCCTAGCGGGTCGACAGATACGCAGTATTTT. Its protein is CATNPSGSTDTQYF.

The J gene is TRBJ2-3, the V gene TRBV7-9, with TRBD2 identical over 13 bases. The CDR3 has 20 residues. The germline gives CDR1 SEHNR, CDR2 FQNEAQ (reference sequence). V lost 3 bases, J lost 7 bases, and 19 bases stayed unmatched. The CDR3 is CASSFTGIGTSGIHLHTQYF. DNA of the CDR3: TGTGCCAGCAGCTTCACAGGGATCGGGACTAGCGGGATTCACCTACATACGCAGTATTTT. Variable domain in full (rest from reference TRBV7-9 and TRBJ2-3): DTGVSQNPRHKITKRGQNVTFRCDPISEHNRLYWYRQTLGQGPEFLTYFQNEAQLEKSRLLSDRFSAERPKGSFSTLEIQRTEQGDSAMYLCASSFTGIGTSGIHLHTQYFGPGTRLTVL.

This clonotype has at least ten counts. The rearrangement joins TRBV7-9 to TRBJ2-3; D remains ambiguous. Germline CDR1 reads SEHNR; CDR2 reads FQNEAQ (reference sequence). V was pared by 1 base and J by 0 bases, with 5 bases between. The CDR3 contains 14 residues. The CDR3 sequence: CASSLVGSTDTQYF. CDR3 sequence (DNA): TGTGCCAGCAGCTTAGTTGGGAGCACAGATACGCAGTATTTT.

V gene TRBV11-2 combines with J gene TRBJ2-7; 10 nucleotides agree with TRBD1. This CDR3 has 13 residues. V lost 11 bases and J lost 3; bases outside the gene matches: 7. Germline V lookup: CDR1 SGHAT, CDR2 FQNNGV. This chain's CDR3 is CAVSGTGVYEQYF. The CDR3 DNA follows: TGTGCCGTCTCCGGGACAGGGGTCTACGAGCAGTACTTC.

The chain combines TRBV28 with TRBJ2-7; D may be TRBD1 or TRBD2 (5 bases each). Trimming took 5 bases from V and 5 from J, leaving 16 bases between them. The CDR3 loop spans 14 amino acids. In germline, CDR1 is MDHEN, CDR2 SYDVKM. Here the CDR3 reads CASSPTHGAHEQYF. In DNA, the CDR3 is TGTGCCAGCAGTCCAACCCACGGGGCCCACGAGCAGTACTTC. Full variable domain (outside the CDR3, taken from reference TRBV28 and TRBJ2-7): DVKVTQSSRYLVKRTGEKVFLECVQDMDHENMFWYRQDPGLGLRLIYFSYDVKMKEKGDIPEGYSVSREKKERFSLILESASTNQTSMYLCASSPTHGAHEQYFGPGTRLTVT.

J is TRBJ1-4 and V is TRBV6-1; 9 nucleotides match TRBD1. The CDR3 covers 14 residues. The V segment lost 9 bases and the J segment 8 bases; nucleotides outside the gene matches: 10. The germline V gene has CDR1 MNHNS and CDR2 SASEGT. DNA of the CDR3: TGTGCCAGTCGGAGAGACAGGGGGAGAGAAAAACTGTTTTTT. This encodes CASRRDRGREKLFF.